This T cell receptor beta chain comes out of a study of cytomegalovirus exposure and HLA in healthy donors. On the study more broadly: Earlier results showed approximately 120 million unique TCR beta sequences derived from approximately 170 million T cells.

The PCR had 60 Vbeta and 13 Jbeta primers. Profiling relied on immunoSEQ multiplex PCR, and the TCRdb table lists in-frame clones only, not all of them. The sample records about 140,000 clones, about three quarters being singletons. CDR3 size: 16 residues. Per germline, CDR1 SGHVS and CDR2 FQNEAQ. V trimming: 5 bases; J trimming: 3 bases; junction bases outside the gene matches: 7. General study findings and limits: From TCR beta sequences, most subjects' HLA-A and HLA-B alleles were reportedly predicted accurately. In a later analysis, a missense DCLRE1C variant was linked to TCR beta V- and J-gene trimming.

This clone has just one count. The target antigen is unknown. Material: PBMCs. This chain uses TRBV7-8 with TRBJ1-3, with TRBD1 matching 10 bases. The sequence was obtained from a male donor in good health and CMV-seropositive. The chain's CDR3 is CASSLGTGDYGNTIYF. The CDR3 coding sequence is TGTGCCAGCAGCCTCGGGACAGGGGATTATGGAAACACCATATATTTT.